These 21 T cell receptor beta chains were all obtained from the same sample, sequenced in a study of glioma-infiltrating T cells after dendritic cell vaccination. The repertoire was sequenced with immunoSEQ multiplex PCR; TCRdb's copy has only in-frame clones and lacks some. The repertoire holds about 96,000 clones, approximately 80% seen once, with approximately 5.9% in the top ten. This sample comprised blood, obtained before dendritic cell vaccination. These receptor sequences come from a human donor with glioblastoma.

The rearrangement joins TRBV5-1 to TRBJ2-6; 7 bases match TRBD1. Germline CDR1 SGHRS, CDR2 YFSETQ. The CDR3 is made up of 23 amino acids. J gave up 1 base and V 3 bases, and 25 bases lay outside the gene matches. The CDR3 loop is CASSSPKLQGQPLVRSGANVLTF. In DNA form, the CDR3 reads TGCGCCAGCAGCTCCCCGAAATTACAGGGGCAGCCGTTAGTAAGGTCTGGGGCCAACGTCCTGACTTTC.

This clone occurred a few times. V gene TRBV6-6 combines with J gene TRBJ1-1; D is uncertain. This CDR3 is built from 13 residues. Looked up from germline, CDR1 is MNHNY and CDR2 is SVGAGI (reference sequence). V lost 6 bases and J 5 bases, leaving 13 bases between the germline ends. CDR3 bases: TGTGCCAGCAGAAGGACCCCGGGGACTGAAGCTTTCTTT. Translation: CASRRTPGTEAFF.

V gene TRBV2 combines with J gene TRBJ2-3, with 7 positions matching TRBD1. CDR3 length: 16 residues. CDR1 and CDR2 (germline): SNHLY, FYNNEI. The V segment lost 4 bases and the J segment 4 bases; nucleotides outside the gene matches: 11. Here the CDR3 reads CASSVQRDSWADTQYF. DNA of the CDR3: TGTGCCAGCAGTGTACAAAGGGACAGTTGGGCAGATACGCAGTATTTT.

CDR3 amino acids: CASSLSLGGTPSTDTQYF. The CDR3 nucleotides are TGTGCCAGCAGCTTATCTCTCGGGGGGACACCTAGCACAGATACGCAGTATTTT. The chain joins TRBV7-3 to TRBJ2-3; weak D call: TRBD2 (7 bases). Trimming removed 2 bases at V and 0 bases at J, with 18 bases between. CDR3 length: 18 residues. Germline CDR1 is SGHTA and CDR2 is FQGTGA. The full variable domain, with the rest looked up from reference TRBV7-3 and TRBJ2-3, is GAGVSQTPSNKVTEKGKYVELRCDPISGHTALYWYRQSLGQGPEFLIYFQGTGAADDSGLPNDRFFAVRPEGSVSTLKIQRTERGDSAVYLCASSLSLGGTPSTDTQYFGPGTRLTVL.

This chain joins TRBV5-8 and TRBJ1-4; D not resolved. The CDR3 length is 14 residues. The germline V and J ends were trimmed by 1 base and 8 bases, with 12 bases remaining between them. CDR1 is SGHTS and CDR2 is YDEGEE in the germline V gene. The CDR3 region has the DNA TGTGCCAGCAGCTTGTCTTCGGGTTGGGAAAAACTGTTTTTT. Encoded protein: CASSLSSGWEKLFF.

This clone was seen a few times. The chain joins TRBV7-9 to TRBJ2-5, with 8 bases aligning to TRBD1. Germline V gene lookup returns CDR1 SEHNR and CDR2 FQNEAQ (reference sequence). The length of the CDR3 is 14 residues. The ends lost 2 bases at V and 4 bases at J; junction bases unmatched: 3. For the CDR3, the DNA is TGTGCCAGCAGCTTATCCAGGGGGCGAGAGACCCAGTACTTC. This encodes CASSLSRGRETQYF.

This clone showed up just a few times. V is TRBV19 and J is TRBJ1-5, with a possible D match to TRBD1 (6 bases). CDR3 length equals 15 residues. Trimming removed 1 base from V and 7 bases from J, with 14 bases in between. CDR1 and CDR2 (germline): LNHDA, SQIVND (reference sequence). CDR3 sequence reads: CASSIGGAGEQPQHF. The CDR3 DNA follows: TGTGCCAGTAGTATAGGGGGGGCGGGAGAGCAGCCCCAGCATTTT. The full variable domain, with the rest looked up from reference TRBV19 and TRBJ1-5, is DGGITQSPKYLFRKEGQNVTLSCEQNLNHDAMYWYRQDPGQGLRLIYYSQIVNDFQKGDIAEGYSVSREKKESFPLTVTSAQKNPTAFYLCASSIGGAGEQPQHFGDGTRLSIL.

This chain uses TRBV5-1 with TRBJ2-3; 7 nucleotides match TRBD1. The CDR3 is made up of 14 amino acids. CDR1 is SGHRS and CDR2 is YFSETQ in the germline V gene. The V segment lost 4 bases and the J segment 7 bases; nucleotides outside the gene matches: 9. DNA for the CDR3: TGCGCCAGCAGCGCGTCCGGGACAGACTATACGCAGTATTTT. Translated, it gives CASSASGTDYTQYF.

V usage is TRBV6-5 and J usage is TRBJ2-7; maybe TRBD1 (6 bases). V dropped 5 bases and J dropped 2 bases, with 13 bases sitting between them. Germline assignment: CDR1 MNHEY and CDR2 SVGAGI. This CDR3 contains 14 residues. This CDR3 reads CASSGPGTPYEQYF. Here the CDR3 DNA reads TGTGCCAGCAGTGGTCCCGGGACACCCTACGAGCAGTACTTC.

Concerning this clone: Other DNA variants within this sample encode the same CDR3. The chain carries TRBV5-1 and TRBJ2-7; D not certain. Germline V lookup: CDR1 SGHRS, CDR2 YFSETQ. V was cut by 0 bases and J by 6 bases, with 4 bases left in between. The CDR3 covers 11 residues. CDR3 in amino acids: CASSLGGEQYF. The CDR3 DNA reads TGCGCCAGCAGCTTGGGCGGCGAGCAGTACTTC.

The chain uses TRBV27 and TRBJ1-4; 9 bases match TRBD1. In germline, CDR1 is MNHEY, CDR2 SMNVEV (reference sequence). CDR3 length: 16 amino acids. The junction had 12 bases not matched to a gene; V was cut back by 5 bases and J by 8 bases. The CDR3 DNA is TGTGCCAGCAGTCCGCCACACAGGGGGCTCAACGAAAAACTGTTTTTT. Residues: CASSPPHRGLNEKLFF.

Here the CDR3 reads CASSLGLGLSTDTQYF. The DNA of the CDR3 is TGCGCCAGCAGCTTGGGTCTTGGGCTGAGCACAGATACGCAGTATTTT. The chain joins TRBV5-1 to TRBJ2-3; D not resolved. V was clipped by 0 bases and J by 0 bases, with 11 bases between them. The CDR3 is 16 residues long. CDR1 and CDR2 from the germline V gene are SGHRS and YFSETQ.

The chain combines TRBV4-1 with TRBJ2-1; 10 positions match TRBD1. V was pared by 5 bases and J by 4 bases, with 11 bases of the junction left unmatched. CDR1 is MGHRA, CDR2 YSYEKL, per germline. This CDR3 contains 17 residues. CDR3 in DNA: TGCGCCAGCAGCAAAACCCCGGGACAGGGGAAATACAATGAGCAGTTCTTC. This translates into CASSKTPGQGKYNEQFF.

This clone has just a few counts. V is TRBV19 and J is TRBJ1-4, with 9 bases fitting TRBD1. Germline V lookup: CDR1 LNHDA, CDR2 SQIVND (reference sequence). The CDR3 loop spans 14 amino acids. The V segment lost 6 bases and the J segment 7 bases; nucleotides outside the gene matches: 6. The CDR3 protein is CASRTTGGGEKLFF. The CDR3 DNA follows: TGTGCCAGTAGAACAACAGGGGGCGGTGAAAAACTGTTTTTT.

The chain employs TRBV9 and TRBJ1-4, with TRBD1 matching 7 bases. Germline values: CDR1 SGDLS, CDR2 YYNGEE. Germline trimming cut 0 bases from V and 8 bases from J; bases unmatched to any gene: 1. The length of the CDR3 is 13 residues. CDR3 sequence reads: CASSVGTGEKLFF. CDR3 coding DNA: TGTGCCAGCAGCGTAGGGACAGGAGAAAAACTGTTTTTT.

The CDR3 spells CASSQRGEIGGYTF. The CDR3 bases are TGTGCCAGCAGCCAAAGAGGAGAGATCGGTGGCTACACCTTC. This chain joins TRBV4-2 and TRBJ1-2; no clear D. The CDR3 has 14 amino acids. Trimming shortened V by 2 bases and J by 7 bases, and 14 bases separated the two germline ends. Germline-derived CDR1 and CDR2 are LGHNA and YNFKEQ.

V and J are TRBV9 and TRBJ2-5; 10 bases are a match to TRBD2. Germline CDR1 reads SGDLS; CDR2 reads YYNGEE. The CDR3 length is 15 residues. V was pared by 0 bases and J by 5 bases, with 4 bases of the junction left unmatched. The CDR3 region has the DNA TGTGCCAGCAGCGTAGCTACGACTAGCGGGGAGACCCAGTACTTC. It encodes CASSVATTSGETQYF.

V usage is TRBV6-5 and J usage is TRBJ1-2; no clear D. The V gene's germline CDR1 is MNHEY and CDR2 SVGAGI. The CDR3 sequence is 12 residues long. The V end lost 2 bases, the J end lost 4 bases, and 5 bases lay between the germline ends. The chain's CDR3 is CASSYRLYGYTF. The CDR3 bases are TGTGCCAGCAGTTACAGACTCTATGGCTACACCTTC.

This clone was observed a single time. The chain joins TRBV7-9 to TRBJ2-1; 7 bases fit TRBD2. The CDR3 runs 14 residues. Germline CDR1 SEHNR, CDR2 FQNEAQ (reference sequence). The V gene end was trimmed by 5 bases and the J gene end by 0 bases; junction bases not matched to a gene: 1. CDR3 DNA sequence: TGTGCCAGCAGCACTAGCGACTCCTACAATGAGCAGTTCTTC. Its translation is CASSTSDSYNEQFF.

The CDR3 DNA sequence: TGTGCCAGCAGTTATACCCGGGGGTACAATGAGCAGTTCTTC. Residues: CASSYTRGYNEQFF. The chain recombines TRBV6-5 with TRBJ2-1; a possible D gene is TRBD2 (6 bases). The CDR3 loop spans 14 amino acids. CDR1 is MNHEY and CDR2 is SVGAGI in the germline V gene. Trimming left V 3 bases short and J 4 bases short, with 10 bases between.

The chain recombines TRBV5-1 with TRBJ2-7; 12 bases match TRBD2. V lost 4 bases to trimming and J lost 3 bases; unmatched junction nucleotides: 5. The germline V gene has CDR1 SGHRS and CDR2 YFSETQ. This CDR3 has 15 amino acids. The CDR3 DNA is TGCGCCAGCAGCCCCCGGACTAGCGGGGTCTACGAGCAGTACTTC. Translating it yields CASSPRTSGVYEQYF.